This T cell receptor (beta chain) derives from a study of shared clonotypes between healthy human individuals. Profiled with immunoSEQ multiplex PCR; TCRdb holds only in-frame clones, not every one. The repertoire holds 650,000 to 700,000 clones, with 90% as singletons. Per germline, CDR1 MDHEN and CDR2 SYDVKM. V lost 2 bases to trimming and J lost 0 bases, with 2 bases between them. This CDR3 is 13 amino acids long. Sequencing was performed on memory CD8+ T cells from PBMCs. Subset reported: CD45RO+ cells pooled with CCR7-negative TemRA cells. The clonotype was recovered from a man aged 18 to 30 in good health. Some clones in this sample may be carry-over from other donors' samples. V and J are TRBV28 and TRBJ2-1; D is ambiguous. CDR3 sequence: CASSLASYNEQFF. In nucleotides, the CDR3 is TGTGCCAGCAGTTTAGCCTCCTACAATGAGCAGTTCTTC.